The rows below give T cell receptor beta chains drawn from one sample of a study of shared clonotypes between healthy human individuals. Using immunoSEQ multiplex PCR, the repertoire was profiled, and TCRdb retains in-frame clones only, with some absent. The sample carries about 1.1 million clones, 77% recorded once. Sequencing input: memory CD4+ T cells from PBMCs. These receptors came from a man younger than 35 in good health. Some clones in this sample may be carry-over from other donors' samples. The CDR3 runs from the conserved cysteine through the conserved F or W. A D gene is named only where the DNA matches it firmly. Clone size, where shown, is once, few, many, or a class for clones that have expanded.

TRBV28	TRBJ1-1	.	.	CASSSPGSPTTNTEAFF	TGTGCCAGCAGCTCGCCGGGGTCCCCCACCACGAACACTGAAGCTTTCTTT
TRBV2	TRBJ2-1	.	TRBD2	CASSGASGNEQFF	TGTGCCAGCAGCGGGGCTAGCGGGAACGAGCAGTTCTTC
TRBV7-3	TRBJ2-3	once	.	CASSPNTVYTQYF	TGTGCCAGCAGCCCCAACACCGTTTATACGCAGTATTTT
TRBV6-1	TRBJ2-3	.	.	CASRPGTWDTQYF	TGTGCCAGCAGACCAGGGACATGGGATACGCAGTATTTT
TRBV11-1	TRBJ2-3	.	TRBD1	CASRVRDRGSADTQYF	TGTGCCAGCAGAGTTAGAGACAGGGGTTCCGCAGATACGCAGTATTTT
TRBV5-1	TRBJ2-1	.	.	CASSLEGGSYNEQFF	TGCGCCAGCAGCTTGGAAGGGGGCTCCTACAATGAGCAGTTCTTC
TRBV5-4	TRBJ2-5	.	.	CASSSTTGGRGETQYF	TGTGCCAGCAGCTCCACTACGGGGGGCAGGGGAGAGACCCAGTACTTC
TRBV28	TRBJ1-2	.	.	CASSLSSSYGYTF	TGTGCCAGCAGTTTATCATCGTCTTATGGCTACACCTTC
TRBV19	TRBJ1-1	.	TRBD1	CASSTLPDRDPEAFF	TGTGCCAGTAGCACCCTCCCGGACAGGGACCCTGAAGCTTTCTTT
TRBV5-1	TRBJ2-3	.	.	CASSLVGATTDTQYF	TGCGCCAGCAGCTTGGTTGGGGCTACCACAGATACGCAGTATTTT
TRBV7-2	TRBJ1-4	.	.	CASSLGGRAPKLFF	TGTGCCAGCAGCTTAGGAGGCAGGGCCCCAAAACTGTTTTTT
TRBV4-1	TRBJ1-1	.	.	CASSQVGGRTEAFF	TGCGCCAGCAGCCAAGTAGGGGGTCGGACTGAAGCTTTCTTT
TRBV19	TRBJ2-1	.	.	CASAGNEQFF	TGTGCCAGCGCTGGGAATGAGCAGTTCTTC
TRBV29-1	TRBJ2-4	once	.	CSVARAGAKNIQYF	TGCAGCGTCGCGCGGGCCGGTGCCAAAAACATTCAGTACTTC
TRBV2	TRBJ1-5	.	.	CASSLGRGQPQHF	TGTGCCAGCAGCCTGGGGCGTGGTCAGCCCCAGCATTTT
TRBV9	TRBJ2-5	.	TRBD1	CASGPPGQGSQETQYF	TGTGCCAGCGGCCCTCCGGGACAGGGATCCCAAGAGACCCAGTACTTC
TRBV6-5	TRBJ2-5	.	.	CASSRRGETQYF	TGTGCCAGCAGTAGGAGGGGAGAGACCCAGTACTTC
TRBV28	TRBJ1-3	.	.	CASSFLALSSRNTIYF	TGTGCCAGCAGTTTCCTAGCACTCTCGTCTCGGAACACCATATATTTT
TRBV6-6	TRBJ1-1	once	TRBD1	CASRIEGAWTEAFF	TGTGCCAGCAGGATTGAGGGGGCTTGGACTGAAGCTTTCTTT
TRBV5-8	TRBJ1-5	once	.	CASSLEAGRNQPQHF	TGTGCCAGCAGCTTGGAAGCGGGGCGAAATCAGCCCCAGCATTTT
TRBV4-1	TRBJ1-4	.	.	CASSQDVEGATNEKLFF	TGCGCCAGCAGCCAAGATGTGGAGGGTGCAACTAATGAAAAACTGTTTTTT
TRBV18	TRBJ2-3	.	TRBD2	CASSPLRSGGTDTQYF	TGTGCCAGCTCACCACTGAGGAGCGGGGGCACAGATACGCAGTATTTT
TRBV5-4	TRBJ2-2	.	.	CASSAGGPDGELFF	TGTGCCAGCAGCGCCGGAGGGCCGGACGGGGAGCTGTTTTTT
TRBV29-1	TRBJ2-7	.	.	CSVAGQTYEQYF	TGCAGCGTCGCTGGACAGACCTACGAGCAGTACTTC
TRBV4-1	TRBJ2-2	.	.	CASSQVSPPSGELFF	TGCGCCAGCAGCCAAGTTTCCCCCCCCTCCGGGGAGCTGTTTTTT
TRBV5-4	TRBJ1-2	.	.	CASSLEAGYPYGYTF	TGTGCCAGCAGCTTGGAAGCAGGATATCCCTATGGCTACACCTTC
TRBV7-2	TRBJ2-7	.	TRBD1	CASRKQTGGPYEQYF	TGTGCCAGCAGGAAGCAGACAGGGGGGCCCTACGAGCAGTACTTC
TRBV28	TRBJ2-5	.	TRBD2	CASTLGTSGRLETQYF	TGTGCCAGCACCCTAGGGACTAGCGGGAGATTGGAGACCCAGTACTTC
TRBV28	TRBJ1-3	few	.	CASSLVSGNTIYF	TGTGCCAGCAGTTTAGTCTCTGGAAACACCATATATTTT
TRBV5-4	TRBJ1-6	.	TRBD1	CASSQRQGPIDNSPLHF	TGTGCCAGCAGCCAGAGACAGGGACCCATAGATAATTCACCCCTCCACTTT
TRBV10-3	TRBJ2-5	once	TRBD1	CAISKTGTGGIETQYF	TGTGCCATCAGTAAGACCGGGACAGGGGGTATTGAGACCCAGTACTTC
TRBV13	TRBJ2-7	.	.	CASSLRSSYEQYF	TGTGCCAGCAGCTTAAGGAGCTCCTACGAGCAGTACTTC
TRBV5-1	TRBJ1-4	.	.	CASSDVQGDNEKLFF	TGCGCCAGCAGCGATGTACAGGGAGATAATGAAAAACTGTTTTTT
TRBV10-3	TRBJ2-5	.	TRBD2	CAISPGLARQETQYF	TGTGCCATCAGTCCGGGACTAGCGCGCCAAGAGACCCAGTACTTC
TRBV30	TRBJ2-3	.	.	CAWDPGPAADTQYF	TGTGCCTGGGACCCGGGACCAGCGGCCGATACGCAGTATTTT
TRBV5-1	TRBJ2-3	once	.	CASSDGRGTDTQYF	TGCGCCAGCAGCGACGGACGGGGCACAGATACGCAGTATTTT
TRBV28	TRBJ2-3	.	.	CATENVGTDTQYF	TGTGCCACCGAAAACGTCGGGACAGATACGCAGTATTTT
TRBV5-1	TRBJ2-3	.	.	CASSLAGGDDTQYF	TGCGCCAGCAGCTTGGCCGGGGGAGATGATACGCAGTATTTT
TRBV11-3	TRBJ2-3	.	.	CASSLGPNTDTQYF	TGTGCCAGCAGCCTAGGCCCCAACACAGATACGCAGTATTTT
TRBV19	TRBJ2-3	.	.	CASNFWGESTDTQYF	TGTGCCAGTAATTTCTGGGGGGAAAGCACAGATACGCAGTATTTT
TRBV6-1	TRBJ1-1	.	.	CASEEDSDTEAFF	TGTGCCAGTGAAGAGGACAGTGACACTGAAGCTTTCTTT
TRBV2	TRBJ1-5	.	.	CASRFSGNQPQHF	TGTGCCAGCAGATTTTCAGGGAATCAGCCCCAGCATTTT
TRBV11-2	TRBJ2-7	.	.	CASSLVGRKSYEQYF	TGTGCCAGCAGCTTAGTAGGCAGGAAATCCTACGAGCAGTACTTC
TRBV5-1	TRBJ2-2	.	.	CASSSGRVNTGELFF	TGCGCCAGCAGCTCCGGACGGGTGAACACCGGGGAGCTGTTTTTT
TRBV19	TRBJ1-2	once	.	CASSIGGEVYGYTF	TGTGCCAGTAGTATTGGGGGAGAGGTCTATGGCTACACCTTC
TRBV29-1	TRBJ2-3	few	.	CSVPDEGPDTQYF	TGCAGCGTCCCCGATGAGGGTCCAGATACGCAGTATTTT
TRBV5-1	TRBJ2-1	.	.	CASSSAPSYNEQFF	TGCGCCAGCAGTTCGGCACCCTCCTACAATGAGCAGTTCTTC
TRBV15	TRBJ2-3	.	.	CATSRDAGDTQYF	TGTGCCACCAGCAGAGATGCGGGAGATACGCAGTATTTT
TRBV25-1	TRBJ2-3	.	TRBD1	CASSAPPGTGGADTQYF	TGTGCCAGCAGTGCCCCACCCGGGACAGGGGGTGCAGATACGCAGTATTTT